Here is one T cell receptor beta chain with its context. Its antigen remains undetermined. From each donor, a roughly 2.5 ml peripheral blood sample was drawn into PAXgene tubes and stored at -80 degrees C. Without T cell sorting, total RNA was isolated from whole blood using the PAXgene blood miRNA kit on an automated QIAcube. Peripheral blood from monozygotic twin pairs concordant or discordant for inflammatory bowel disease was subjected to deep TCRalpha and TCRbeta repertoire profiling with unique molecular barcoding. Smoking habits were recorded for all twin pairs, and individuals were classified as current, former or never smokers. The germline V gene (reference sequence) yields MNHEY for CDR1 and SMNVEV for CDR2. From the cysteine up to the phenylalanine, the CDR3 has a length of 15 residues. Only the protein is available. The sample comes from a study of monozygotic twins with inflammatory bowel disease (dated by TCRdb to the late 2010s). As for the study more broadly: The complete study included approximately 28 monozygotic twin pairs: 19 IBD-discordant Danish pairs and nine German pairs, of which four were IBD-concordant and five were IBD-discordant. The search for disease-associated traits relied mainly on comparing IBD patients with their genetically identical healthy co-twins within discordant pairs. Each individual had, on average, about 151 000 unique TCRalpha sequences and 181 000 unique TCRbeta sequences available for analysis. What the study reported, not specific to this receptor: Differing immunosuppressive treatments among patients may have added background noise and inter-individual variability to the repertoires. No single strong signal or clonotype linked to IBD turned up in the results, so the idea that one exists was not supported. Measured by the inverse Simpson index, TCRbeta repertoire diversity was lower in IBD patients than in their healthy co-twins. Compared with healthy twins, IBD patients had fewer clonotypes in common with other individuals, a difference most pronounced in patients showing signs of disease activity. No difference in repertoire similarity was observed between concordant and discordant twins, possibly owing to limited statistical power. Different T cell subtypes could not be distinguished in the analysis.

The library relied on 5' RACE. Preparation of each TCR library used about 4,000 ng of total RNA. For each sample, cDNA synthesis was carried out in eight separate reactions using SMARTScribe reverse transcriptase. During cDNA synthesis, template switching was used to introduce unique molecular identifiers that contained a 6-nucleotide sample barcode. TCRalpha and TCRbeta cDNA was amplified in two nested PCRs of about 17 and 10 cycles, and bead purification was carried out after each PCR. Before amplification, the cDNA was treated with uracil DNA-glycosylase and purified using the QIAquick PCR purification kit. The second PCR added Illumina TruSeq-compatible adapters along with sample-specific barcodes. Library quality and concentration were checked on TapeStation and Qubit, and libraries were pooled at roughly 5.1 ng each. Pooled libraries were sequenced on an Illumina HiSeq2500 single-index Rapid Run with 2 x 100 bp reads and custom sequencing primers. The paper's processing steps were these. UMI-based consensus assembly with MiGEC version 1.2.6 was used to correct PCR and sequencing errors. V(D)J alignment, clonotype assembly and CDR3 extraction were performed with MiXCR version 2.1.1. To normalise gene usage, clonotype sharing and MAIT/NKT TCR abundance, the top 1000, 10 000 and 20 000 clonotypes in each sample were analysed. Diversity was computed as the inverse Simpson index with the vegan R package after downsampling to 27 000 UMIs. Paired Mann-Whitney U tests were applied to discordant twin pairs, and Benjamini-Hochberg correction was used for multiple testing. One entry per CDR3 protein sequence results from the TCRdb reprocessing of the reads, with DNA left out. TCRdb, not the authors, supplied the V and J calls. The table held for this sample gives some 160,000 distinct CDR3 sequences. The ten largest clonotypes hold approximately 7% of the sample.

This sequence originates from a human donor with ulcerative colitis or Crohn's disease, or a healthy co-twin of an affected twin (not recorded which). Sample: blood. The chain joins TRBV27 to TRBJ1-5; TCRdb gives TRBD1 as the D gene, but with no DNA this cannot be confirmed. CDR3 reads: CASSLRQNSNQPQHF.